What follows describes a single TCR beta chain. This record belongs to a study of blood T cell repertoires in COVID-19. On the study more broadly: Some COVID-19 samples were acute and others convalescent; all came from the United States, Italy and Spain. Sample material is recorded as cDNA or gDNA derived from T cells, B-cell-depleted T cells, or PBMCs.

In the study's own analysis: Estimation of nucleated cell counts relied on the amplification of reference gene primers. Profiling relied on immunoSEQ multiplex PCR, and the TCRdb table lists in-frame clones only, not all of them. Clonal size and the V and J genes are those of that table, whereas D and trimming came from the DNA. This repertoire shows 100,000 to 150,000 clones, 70% to 90% found once; its top ten account for more than 2%. J lost 7 bases, V lost 0 bases, and 6 bases had no gene match. Germline V gene data show CDR1 as LGHNA and CDR2 as YNFKEQ. This CDR3 is built from 16 residues. The sequence derives from a man between 65 and 79 years old with active COVID-19. The sample taken for sequencing was peripheral blood. V usage is TRBV4-2 and J usage is TRBJ2-2, with 9 positions matching TRBD2. The CDR3 is CASSQELAGPDGELFF. The DNA for the CDR3 is TGTGCCAGCAGCCAAGAACTAGCGGGTCCCGACGGGGAGCTGTTTTTT.